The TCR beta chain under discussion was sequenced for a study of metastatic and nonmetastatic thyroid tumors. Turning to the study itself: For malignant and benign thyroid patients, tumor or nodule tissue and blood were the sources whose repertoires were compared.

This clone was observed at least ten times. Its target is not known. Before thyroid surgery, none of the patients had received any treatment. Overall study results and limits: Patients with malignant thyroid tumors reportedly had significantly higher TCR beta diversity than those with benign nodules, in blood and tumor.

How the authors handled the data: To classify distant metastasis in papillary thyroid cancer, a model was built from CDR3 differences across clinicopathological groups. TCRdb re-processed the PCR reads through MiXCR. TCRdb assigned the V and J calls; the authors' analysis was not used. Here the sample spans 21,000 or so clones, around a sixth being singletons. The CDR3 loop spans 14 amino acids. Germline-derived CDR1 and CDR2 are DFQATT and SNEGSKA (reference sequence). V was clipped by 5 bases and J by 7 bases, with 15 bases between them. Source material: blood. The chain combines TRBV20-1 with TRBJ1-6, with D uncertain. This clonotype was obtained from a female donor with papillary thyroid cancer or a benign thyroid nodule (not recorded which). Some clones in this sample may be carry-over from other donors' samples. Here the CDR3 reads CSAPRTSRNSPLHF. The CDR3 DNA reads TGCAGTGCTCCCCGAACAAGCAGAAATTCACCCCTCCACTTT.